This TCR beta chain was captured by sequencing in a study of blood T cells in healthy people across ages. Study-wide results and caveats: Higher diversity and more naive CD4+ cells were features of long-lived donors, compared to aged donors.

On this clonotype: As yet, its antigen is unknown. At one end, the junction sequence differs from germline, possibly due to a read error.

Primers used in a second PCR of roughly 7 to 12 cycles were a sample-barcoded 5' primer and a J-beta primer mix. MiXCR was run by TCRdb on the 5' RACE reads, yielding one entry per CDR3 protein. Counted here are approximately 800,000 distinct CDR3 sequences, roughly 50% occurring once; the ten biggest clones make up roughly 22%. Extractions gave at least 6 micrograms of total RNA per sample. The CDR3 has 13 amino acids. The germline gives CDR1 SGHTA, CDR2 FQGNSA. This clonotype was obtained from a man aged 25 to 45 in good health. Source material: blood. The chain employs TRBV7-2 and TRBJ2-3, with TRBD1 as a possible D gene (6 bases). The CDR3, as DNA: TGTGCCGGCAGCCCCCTCGAGAGGGGGACGCAGTATTTT. Its translation is CAGSPLERGTQYF.